In this sample, the clone carrying this T cell receptor (beta chain) turned up many times. Its antigen is unidentified. One junction end disagrees with the germline gene, perhaps due to a read error. This specimen belongs to a study of blood T cells in healthy people across ages. Study overall: Using template switching, researchers captured about one barcoded beta molecule for each two T cells.

General study points: Long-lived donors had more naive CD4+ cells and higher diversity than aged donors. Diversity estimated from one million T cells was considered an underestimate. Leaving the PBMCs unsorted stopped any conclusive comparison of naive versus antigen-experienced cells.

A J-beta primer mix and a sample-barcoded 5' primer were used in a second PCR of about 7 to 12 cycles. TCRdb passed the 5' RACE reads through MiXCR, listing each CDR3 protein once. The data contain fewer than 1.5 million distinct CDR3 sequences, about 43% of them singletons. This CDR3 is 15 amino acids long. Germline CDR1 is SGHRS and CDR2 is YFSETQ. The chain has TRBV5-1 and TRBJ2-7; 10 bases align to TRBD1. This sequence originates from a woman younger than 30 in good health. The sample comprised blood. CDR3 DNA sequence: TGTGCCAGCAGTCTCAGGGACAGGGGATCCTACGAGCAGTACTTC. This gives the protein CASSLRDRGSYEQYF.